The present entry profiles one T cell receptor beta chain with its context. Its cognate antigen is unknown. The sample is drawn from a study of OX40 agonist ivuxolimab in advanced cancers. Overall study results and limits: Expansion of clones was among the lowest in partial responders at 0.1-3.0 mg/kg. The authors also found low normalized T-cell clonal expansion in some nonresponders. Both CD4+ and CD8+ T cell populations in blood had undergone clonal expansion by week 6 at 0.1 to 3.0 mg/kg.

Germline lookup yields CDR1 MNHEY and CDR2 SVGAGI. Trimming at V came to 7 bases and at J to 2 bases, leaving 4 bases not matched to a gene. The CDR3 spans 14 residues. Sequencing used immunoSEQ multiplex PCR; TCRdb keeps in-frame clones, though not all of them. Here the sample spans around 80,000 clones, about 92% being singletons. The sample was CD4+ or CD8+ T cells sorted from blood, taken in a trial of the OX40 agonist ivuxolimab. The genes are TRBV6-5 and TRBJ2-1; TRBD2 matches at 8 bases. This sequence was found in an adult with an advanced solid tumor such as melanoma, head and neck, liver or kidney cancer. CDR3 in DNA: TGTGCCAGCACCGCAGCGGGGGCCTACAATGAGCAGTTCTTC. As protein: CASTAAGAYNEQFF.